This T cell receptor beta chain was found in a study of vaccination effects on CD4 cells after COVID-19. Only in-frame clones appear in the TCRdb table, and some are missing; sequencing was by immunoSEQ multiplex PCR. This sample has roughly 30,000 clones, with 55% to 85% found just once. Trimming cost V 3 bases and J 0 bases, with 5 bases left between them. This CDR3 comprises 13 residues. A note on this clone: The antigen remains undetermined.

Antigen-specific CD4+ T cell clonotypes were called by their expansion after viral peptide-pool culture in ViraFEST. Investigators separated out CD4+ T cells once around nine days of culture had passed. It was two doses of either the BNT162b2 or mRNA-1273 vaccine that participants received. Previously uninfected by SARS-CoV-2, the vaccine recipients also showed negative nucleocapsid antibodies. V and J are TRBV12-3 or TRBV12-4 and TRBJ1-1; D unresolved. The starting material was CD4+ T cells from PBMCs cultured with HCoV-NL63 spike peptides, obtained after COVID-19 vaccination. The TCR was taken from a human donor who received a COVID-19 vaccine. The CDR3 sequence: CASSFSVNTEAFF. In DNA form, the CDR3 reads TGTGCCAGCAGTTTTTCAGTGAACACTGAAGCTTTCTTT.